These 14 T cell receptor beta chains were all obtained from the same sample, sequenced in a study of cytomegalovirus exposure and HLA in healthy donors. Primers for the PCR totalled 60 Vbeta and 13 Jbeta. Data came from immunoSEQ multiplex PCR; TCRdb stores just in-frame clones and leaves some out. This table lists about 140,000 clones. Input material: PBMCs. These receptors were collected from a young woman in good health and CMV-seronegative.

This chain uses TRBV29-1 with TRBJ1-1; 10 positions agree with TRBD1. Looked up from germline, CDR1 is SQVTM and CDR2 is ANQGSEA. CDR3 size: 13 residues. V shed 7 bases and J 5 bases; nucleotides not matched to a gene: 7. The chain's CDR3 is CSARTGGETEAFF. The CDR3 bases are TGCAGCGCGAGGACAGGGGGAGAGACTGAAGCTTTCTTT.

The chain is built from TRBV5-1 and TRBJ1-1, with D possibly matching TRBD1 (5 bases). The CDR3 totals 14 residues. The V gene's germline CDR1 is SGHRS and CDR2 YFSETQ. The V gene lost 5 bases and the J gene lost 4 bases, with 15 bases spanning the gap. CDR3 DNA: TGCGCCAGCAGTTGGAGCGGGGGGGGCACTGAAGCTTTCTTT. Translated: CASSWSGGGTEAFF.

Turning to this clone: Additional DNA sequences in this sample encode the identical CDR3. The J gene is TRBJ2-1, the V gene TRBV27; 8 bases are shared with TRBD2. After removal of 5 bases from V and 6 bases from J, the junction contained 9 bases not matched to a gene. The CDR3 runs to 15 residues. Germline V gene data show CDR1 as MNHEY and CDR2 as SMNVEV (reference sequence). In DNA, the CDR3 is TGTGCCAGCAGTAGGGGACTAGTCGCGGGCAATGAGCAGTTCTTC. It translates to CASSRGLVAGNEQFF.

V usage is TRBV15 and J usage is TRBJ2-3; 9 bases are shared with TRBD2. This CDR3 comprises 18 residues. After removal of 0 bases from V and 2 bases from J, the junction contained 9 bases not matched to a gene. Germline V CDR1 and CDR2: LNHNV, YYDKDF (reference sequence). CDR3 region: CATSRDPASGILTDTQYF. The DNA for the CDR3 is TGTGCCACCAGCAGAGATCCGGCTAGCGGGATACTCACAGATACGCAGTATTTT.

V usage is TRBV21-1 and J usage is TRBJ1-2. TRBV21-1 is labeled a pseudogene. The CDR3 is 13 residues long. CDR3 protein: CASSPETGLGYTF. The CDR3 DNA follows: TGTGCCAGCAGCCCGGAAACGGGTTTGGGCTACACCTTC.

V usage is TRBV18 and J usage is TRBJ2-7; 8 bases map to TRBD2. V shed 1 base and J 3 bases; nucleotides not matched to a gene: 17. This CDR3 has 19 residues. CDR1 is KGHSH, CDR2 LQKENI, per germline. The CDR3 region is CASSPRGGSESGSIYEQYV. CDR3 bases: TGTGCCAGCTCACCACGCGGGGGTTCGGAAAGCGGGAGCATCTACGAGCAGTACGTC.

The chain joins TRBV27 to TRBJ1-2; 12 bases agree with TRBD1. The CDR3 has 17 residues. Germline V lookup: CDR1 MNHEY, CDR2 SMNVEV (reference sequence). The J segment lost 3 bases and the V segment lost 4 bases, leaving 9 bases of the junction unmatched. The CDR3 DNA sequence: TGTGCCAGCAGTTCCTTTCACGGGACAGGGGGCGACTATGGCTACACCTTC. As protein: CASSSFHGTGGDYGYTF.

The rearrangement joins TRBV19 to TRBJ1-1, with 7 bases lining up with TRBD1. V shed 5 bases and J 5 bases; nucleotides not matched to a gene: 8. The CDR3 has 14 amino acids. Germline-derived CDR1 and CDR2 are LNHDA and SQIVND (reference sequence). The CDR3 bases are TGTGCCAGTAGTGTCAGGGGGTCAGGGACTGAAGCTTTCTTT. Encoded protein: CASSVRGSGTEAFF.

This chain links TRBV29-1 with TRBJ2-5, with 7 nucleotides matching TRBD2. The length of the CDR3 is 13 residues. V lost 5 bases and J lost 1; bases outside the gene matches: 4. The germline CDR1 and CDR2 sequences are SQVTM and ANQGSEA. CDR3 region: CSVYPSGQETQYF. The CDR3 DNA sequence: TGCAGCGTTTATCCTAGCGGCCAAGAGACCCAGTACTTC.

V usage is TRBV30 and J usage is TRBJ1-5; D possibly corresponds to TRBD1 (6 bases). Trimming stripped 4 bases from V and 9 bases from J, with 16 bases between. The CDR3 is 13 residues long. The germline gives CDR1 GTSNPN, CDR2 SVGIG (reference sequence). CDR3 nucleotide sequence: TGTGCCTGGAACCCAGGGGCGAGTCGGCCCCAGCATTTT. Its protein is CAWNPGASRPQHF.

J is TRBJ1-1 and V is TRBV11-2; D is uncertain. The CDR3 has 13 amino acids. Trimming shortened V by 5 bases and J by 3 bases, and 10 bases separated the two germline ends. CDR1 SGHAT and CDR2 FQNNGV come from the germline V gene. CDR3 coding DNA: TGTGCCAGCAGCCCGTCCGTATACACTGAAGCTTTCTTT. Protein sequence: CASSPSVYTEAFF.

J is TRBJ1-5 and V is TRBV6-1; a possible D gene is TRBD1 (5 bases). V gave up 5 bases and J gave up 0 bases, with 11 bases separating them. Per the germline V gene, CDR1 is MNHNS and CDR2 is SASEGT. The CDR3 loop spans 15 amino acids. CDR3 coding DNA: TGTGCCAGCAGTACGGACGGGGGTAGCAATCAGCCCCAGCATTTT. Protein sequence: CASSTDGGSNQPQHF.

CDR3 DNA: TGTGCCAGCAGCAGCCCGGGACAGGGGATTGAAGCTTTCTTT. Translating gives CASSSPGQGIEAFF. The V and J genes are TRBV6-1 and TRBJ1-1; 10 bases line up with TRBD1. This CDR3 spans 14 amino acids. V lost 6 bases, J lost 7 bases, and 8 bases stayed unmatched. The germline V gene encodes CDR1 MNHNS and CDR2 SASEGT.

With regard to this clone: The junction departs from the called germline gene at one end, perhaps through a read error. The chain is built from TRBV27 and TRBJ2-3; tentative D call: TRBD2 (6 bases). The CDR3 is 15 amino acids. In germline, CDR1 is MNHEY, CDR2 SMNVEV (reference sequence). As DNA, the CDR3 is TGTGCCAGCAACGAATACGGAGGGAGCACAGGTACGCAGTATTTT. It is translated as CASNEYGGSTGTQYF.